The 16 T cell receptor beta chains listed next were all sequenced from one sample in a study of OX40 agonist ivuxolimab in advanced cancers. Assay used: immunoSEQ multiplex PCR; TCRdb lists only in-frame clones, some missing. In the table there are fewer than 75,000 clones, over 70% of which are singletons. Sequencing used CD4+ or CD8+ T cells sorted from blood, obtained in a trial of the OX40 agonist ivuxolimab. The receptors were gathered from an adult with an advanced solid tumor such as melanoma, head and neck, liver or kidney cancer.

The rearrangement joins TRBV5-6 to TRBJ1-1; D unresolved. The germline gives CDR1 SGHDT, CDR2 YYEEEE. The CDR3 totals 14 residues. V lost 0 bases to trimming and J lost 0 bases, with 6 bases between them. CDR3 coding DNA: TGTGCCAGCAGCTTGGGACGGCTGAACACTGAAGCTTTCTTT. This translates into CASSLGRLNTEAFF.

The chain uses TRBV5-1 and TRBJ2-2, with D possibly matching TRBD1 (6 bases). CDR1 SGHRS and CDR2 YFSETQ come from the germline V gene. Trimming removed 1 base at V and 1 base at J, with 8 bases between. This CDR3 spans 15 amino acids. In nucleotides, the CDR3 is TGCGCCAGCAGCTTGTACAGGGAGAACACCGGGGAGCTGTTTTTT. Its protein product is CASSLYRENTGELFF.

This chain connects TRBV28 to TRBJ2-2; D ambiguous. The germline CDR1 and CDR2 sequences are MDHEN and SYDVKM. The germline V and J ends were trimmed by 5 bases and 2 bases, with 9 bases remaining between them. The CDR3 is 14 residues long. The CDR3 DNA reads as TGTGCCAGCAGTATGCCCCCTAACACCGGGGAGCTGTTTTTT. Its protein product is CASSMPPNTGELFF. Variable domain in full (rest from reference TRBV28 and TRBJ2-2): DVKVTQSSRYLVKRTGEKVFLECVQDMDHENMFWYRQDPGLGLRLIYFSYDVKMKEKGDIPEGYSVSREKKERFSLILESASTNQTSMYLCASSMPPNTGELFFGEGSRLTVL.

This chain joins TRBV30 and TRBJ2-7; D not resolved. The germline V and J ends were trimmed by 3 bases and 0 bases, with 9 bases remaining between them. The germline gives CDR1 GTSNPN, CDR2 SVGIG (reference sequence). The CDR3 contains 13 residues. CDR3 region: CAWRVGSSYEQYF. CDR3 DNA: TGTGCCTGGAGGGTGGGCAGCTCCTACGAGCAGTACTTC.

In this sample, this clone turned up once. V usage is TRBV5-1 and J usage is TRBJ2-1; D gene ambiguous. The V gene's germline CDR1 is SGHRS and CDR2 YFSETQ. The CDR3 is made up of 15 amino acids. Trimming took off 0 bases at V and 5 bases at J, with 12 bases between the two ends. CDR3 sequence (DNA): TGCGCCAGCAGCTTGGGTCAGGTCCTCGACAATGAGCAGTTCTTC. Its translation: CASSLGQVLDNEQFF.

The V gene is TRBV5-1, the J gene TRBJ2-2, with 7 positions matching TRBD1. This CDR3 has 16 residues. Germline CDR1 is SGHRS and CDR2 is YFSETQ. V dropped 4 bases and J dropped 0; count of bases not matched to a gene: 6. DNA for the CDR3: TGCGCCAGCAGCCTGCTAGACAGGGCGAACACCGGGGAGCTGTTTTTT. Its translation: CASSLLDRANTGELFF.

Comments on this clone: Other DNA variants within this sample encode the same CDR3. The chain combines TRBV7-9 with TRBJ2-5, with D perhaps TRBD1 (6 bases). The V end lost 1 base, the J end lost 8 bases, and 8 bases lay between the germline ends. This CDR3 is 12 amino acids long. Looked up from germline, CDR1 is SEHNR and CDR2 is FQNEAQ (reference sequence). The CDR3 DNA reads TGTGCCAGCAGCTTAGAACAGGGAACCCAGTACTTC. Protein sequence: CASSLEQGTQYF.

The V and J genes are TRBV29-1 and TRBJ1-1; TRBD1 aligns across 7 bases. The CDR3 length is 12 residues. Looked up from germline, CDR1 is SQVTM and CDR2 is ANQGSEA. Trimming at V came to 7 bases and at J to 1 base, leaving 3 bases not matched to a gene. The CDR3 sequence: CSADRENTEAFF. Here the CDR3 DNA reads TGCAGCGCCGACAGGGAGAACACTGAAGCTTTCTTT.

This CDR3 is CASSIEDRGYNEQFF. The CDR3 region has the DNA TGTGCCAGCAGCATAGAAGACAGAGGCTACAATGAGCAGTTCTTC. The V gene is TRBV13, the J gene TRBJ2-1; D might be TRBD1 (5 bases). Germline-derived CDR1 and CDR2 are PRHDT and FYEKMQ (reference sequence). The V and J ends lost 5 bases and 3 bases respectively, with 14 bases between them. The CDR3 extends over 15 amino acids.

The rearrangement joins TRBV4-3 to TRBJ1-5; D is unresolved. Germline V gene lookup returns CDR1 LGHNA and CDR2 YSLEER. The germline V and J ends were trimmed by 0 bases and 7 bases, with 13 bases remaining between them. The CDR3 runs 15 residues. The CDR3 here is CASSQDLGRKQPQHF. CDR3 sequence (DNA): TGCGCCAGCAGCCAAGATCTAGGGAGGAAGCAGCCCCAGCATTTT.

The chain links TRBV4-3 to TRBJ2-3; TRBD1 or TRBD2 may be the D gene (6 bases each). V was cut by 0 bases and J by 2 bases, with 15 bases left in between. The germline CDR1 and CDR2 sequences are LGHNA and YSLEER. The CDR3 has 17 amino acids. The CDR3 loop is CASSQDRRGVATDTQYF. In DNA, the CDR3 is TGCGCCAGCAGCCAAGATAGGAGGGGGGTTGCCACAGATACGCAGTATTTT.

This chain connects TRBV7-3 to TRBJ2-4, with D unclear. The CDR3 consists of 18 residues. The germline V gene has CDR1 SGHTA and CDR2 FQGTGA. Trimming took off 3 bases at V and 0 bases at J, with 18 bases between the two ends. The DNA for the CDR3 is TGTGCCAGCAGCTTCCCTCCGGACGGAAACCTAGCCAAAAACATTCAGTACTTC. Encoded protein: CASSFPPDGNLAKNIQYF.

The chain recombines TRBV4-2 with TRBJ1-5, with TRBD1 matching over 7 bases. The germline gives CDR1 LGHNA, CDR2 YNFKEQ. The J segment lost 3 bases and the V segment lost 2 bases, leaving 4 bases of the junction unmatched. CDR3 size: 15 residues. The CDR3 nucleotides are TGTGCCAGCAGCCAAAGACAGGGTGACAATCAGCCCCAGCATTTT. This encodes CASSQRQGDNQPQHF.

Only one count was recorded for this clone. As DNA, the CDR3 is TGTGCCAGCTCACCGATAGCGGGAGTTGATACGCAGTATTTT. It codes for CASSPIAGVDTQYF. J is TRBJ2-3 and V is TRBV18, with 9 bases lining up with TRBD2. The CDR3 is 14 residues long. CDR1 and CDR2 (germline): KGHSH, LQKENI. J was trimmed by 6 bases and V by 3 bases; bases with no gene match: 4.

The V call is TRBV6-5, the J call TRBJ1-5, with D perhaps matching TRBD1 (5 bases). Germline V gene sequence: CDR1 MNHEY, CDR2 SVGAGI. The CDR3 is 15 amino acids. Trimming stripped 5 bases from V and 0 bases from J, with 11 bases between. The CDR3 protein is CASSPTGISNQPQHF. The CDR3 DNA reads TGTGCCAGCAGTCCCACAGGAATTAGCAATCAGCCCCAGCATTTT.

CDR3 nucleotide sequence: TGCGCCAGCAGGGAGGGGAATGAGCAGTTCTTC. Residues: CASREGNEQFF. This rearrangement joins TRBV5-1 to TRBJ2-1, with D possibly matching TRBD2 (6 bases). The CDR3 totals 11 residues. CDR1 and CDR2 from the germline V gene are SGHRS and YFSETQ. Trimming took 5 bases from V and 7 from J, leaving 7 bases between them.